This TCR beta chain emerged from a study of blood T cell repertoires in COVID-19. Study in general: Sites across the United States, Italy and Spain contributed samples from acute and convalescent COVID-19. PBMCs, B-cell-depleted T cells, or T cells provided the cDNA or gDNA that made up the material.

Original analysis: For nucleated cells, counts were estimated from reference gene primer amplification. Sequencing was performed with immunoSEQ multiplex PCR; in TCRdb, only in-frame clones are kept and a portion is missing. V and J calls and clone size follow that table, whereas D and trimming were derived from the DNA. The profile covers 200,000 to 300,000 clones, with roughly 80% appearing a single time and under 5% taken by the ten largest. The CDR3 length is 14 residues. Germline V CDR1 and CDR2: LNHDA, SQIVND (reference sequence). V shed 7 bases, J shed 5 bases, and the junction held 8 bases outside the gene matches.

The sample comprised peripheral blood. The TCR sequence derives from a man in his fifties or sixties with acute or convalescent COVID-19. The chain combines TRBV19 with TRBJ2-5, with 9 positions matching TRBD2. Here the CDR3 DNA reads TGTGCCAGTAACCCGGGACTAGCAACGGAGACCCAGTACTTC. Translation: CASNPGLATETQYF. Filled out from reference TRBV19 and TRBJ2-5, the complete variable domain reads DGGITQSPKYLFRKEGQNVTLSCEQNLNHDAMYWYRQDPGQGLRLIYYSQIVNDFQKGDIAEGYSVSREKKESFPLTVTSAQKNPTAFYLCASNPGLATETQYFGPGTRLLVL.